This T cell receptor (beta chain) was sequenced in a study of blood T cell repertoires in COVID-19. The overall study: Samples representing acute and convalescent COVID-19 were sourced from the United States, Italy and Spain. T cells, B-cell-depleted T cells, or PBMCs provided the cDNA or gDNA that served as material.

V lost 0 bases and J lost 8, with 10 bases in between. The germline gives CDR1 GTSNPN, CDR2 SVGIG (reference sequence). This CDR3 has 12 residues. Original handling: The assay estimated nucleated cells by amplifying reference gene primers. TCRdb's copy holds only in-frame clones and misses some; the assay was immunoSEQ multiplex PCR. D and trimming come from the DNA, and the V and J calls and clone size come from that table. In the table there are 200,000 to 250,000 clones, just over 85% of which are singletons. The V and J genes are TRBV30 and TRBJ1-2; D call uncertain. The sample consisted of peripheral blood. The clonotype originates from a man aged 30 to 39 who had recovered from COVID-19. CDR3 region: CAWSVRAGGYTF. The CDR3 DNA reads TGTGCCTGGAGTGTACGGGCGGGGGGCTACACCTTC.